The 5 T cell receptor beta chains below all came from one sample that was sequenced in a study of blood T cell repertoires in COVID-19. The repertoire was sequenced with immunoSEQ multiplex PCR; TCRdb's copy has only in-frame clones and lacks some. The sample has 200,000 to 300,000 clones; roughly 83% are singletons. The sequenced material came from peripheral blood. The receptors originated from a woman of 80 years or more with COVID-19, enrolled during active disease.

The rearrangement links TRBV7-2 to TRBJ2-3; 12 bases fit TRBD2. Looked up from germline, CDR1 is SGHTA and CDR2 is FQGNSA. This CDR3 comprises 16 residues. The ends lost 5 bases at V and 0 bases at J; junction bases unmatched: 3. In DNA, the CDR3 is TGTGCCAGCAGCACTGGACTAGCGGGGAGCACAGATACGCAGTATTTT. This sequence encodes CASSTGLAGSTDTQYF.

V usage is TRBV5-1 and J usage is TRBJ2-7; 9 positions agree with TRBD1. V lost 2 bases and J lost 1; bases outside the gene matches: 4. The V gene's germline CDR1 is SGHRS and CDR2 YFSETQ. There are 15 residues in the CDR3. The CDR3 sequence: CASSFLGQGSYEQYF. Written as DNA, the CDR3 is TGCGCCAGCAGCTTTTTAGGACAGGGGTCCTACGAGCAGTACTTC.

The chain has TRBV28 and TRBJ1-2, with D unresolved. Trimming cost V 2 bases and J 6 bases, with 13 bases left between them. Germline loops: CDR1 MDHEN, CDR2 SYDVKM. This CDR3 spans 14 amino acids. The CDR3 coding sequence is TGTGCCAGCAGTTTACCCGCCAGATCAGATGGCTACACCTTC. Its protein is CASSLPARSDGYTF.

This chain joins TRBV29-1 and TRBJ2-7, with D tentatively TRBD1 (6 bases). CDR3 length: 13 amino acids. Germline CDR1 is SQVTM and CDR2 is ANQGSEA. V gave up 1 base and J gave up 5 bases, with 12 bases separating them. The CDR3 protein is CSVEGARGNEQYF. In nucleotides, the CDR3 is TGCAGCGTTGAAGGGGCCAGGGGTAACGAGCAGTACTTC.

This rearrangement joins TRBV6-5 to TRBJ1-2; 7 nucleotides align to TRBD1. The trim removed 4 bases at V and 8 bases at J, leaving 4 bases unmatched. The CDR3 extends over 12 amino acids. The germline V gene has CDR1 MNHEY and CDR2 SVGAGI. CDR3: CASSFTGEGYTF. The CDR3 bases are TGTGCCAGCAGTTTCACAGGGGAAGGCTACACCTTC.